The next 11 T cell receptor beta chains were all read from a single sample in a study of cytomegalovirus exposure and HLA in healthy donors. The PCR used 60 Vbeta and 13 Jbeta primers. TCRdb's table, derived via immunoSEQ multiplex PCR, lists solely in-frame clones and lacks some. This table holds a few hundred thousand clones, roughly 91% found once. Material: PBMCs. These receptors were collected from a girl aged 2 to 9 in good health and CMV-seronegative.

The V and J genes are TRBV7-8 and TRBJ2-5; D ambiguous. Trimming cost V 6 bases and J 0 bases, with 11 bases left between them. In germline, CDR1 is SGHVS, CDR2 FQNEAQ. This CDR3 region has 14 residues. Here the CDR3 reads CASRHTLYQETQYF. CDR3 nucleotide sequence: TGTGCCAGCAGACACACCTTATACCAAGAGACCCAGTACTTC.

The J gene is TRBJ2-7, the V gene TRBV30; possible D gene TRBD2, 6 bases. The J call may be incorrect, as the DNA end agrees better with TRBJ2-1. The CDR3 sequence is 15 residues long. Germline V CDR1 and CDR2: GTSNPN, SVGIG (reference sequence). Here the CDR3 DNA reads TGTGCCTGCCAGCGTATTGGGGAGGAGAACAATGAGCAGTTCTTC. Its translation: CACQRIGEENNEQFF.

The gene calls are TRBV9 and TRBJ2-3; 9 bases align to TRBD2. Germline values: CDR1 SGDLS, CDR2 YYNGEE. The CDR3 has 16 residues. The junction had 6 bases not matched to a gene; V was cut back by 0 bases and J by 4 bases. The CDR3 coding sequence is TGTGCCAGCAGCGTAGCGGCGGGGGGGCTTGCAGATACGCAGTATTTT. Protein sequence: CASSVAAGGLADTQYF.

Comment on this clone: A read error may account for a junction end that differs from germline. The chain is built from TRBV5-5 and TRBJ2-7, with D perhaps TRBD2 (5 bases). The CDR3 consists of 13 residues. Germline assignment: CDR1 SGHKS and CDR2 YYEKEE (reference sequence). Here the CDR3 DNA reads TGTGCCAGCAGTTTGGCAGGACTTTACGAGCAGTACTTC. Amino acids: CASSLAGLYEQYF.

This clone has just a few counts. V gene TRBV21-1 combines with J gene TRBJ1-3. TRBV21-1 is a known pseudogene. CDR3 length: 12 amino acids. CDR3 bases: TGTGCGGCCTTGGGGGGGAGAAACACCATATATTTT. Its translation is CAALGGRNTIYF.

CDR3 nucleotides: TGTGCCAGCAGCCCCCGGACTAGCGGGAGGTACAATGAGCAGTTCTTC. It is translated as CASSPRTSGRYNEQFF. This chain links TRBV5-4 with TRBJ2-1, with 14 bases that match TRBD2. The CDR3 has 16 amino acids. Germline loops: CDR1 SGHNT, CDR2 YYREEE (reference sequence). The junction had 4 bases not matched to a gene; V was cut back by 4 bases and J by 4 bases.

V gene TRBV29-1 combines with J gene TRBJ1-2; no clear D. The ends were cut back, 5 bases at V and 0 bases at J, with 25 bases in the middle. Germline assignment: CDR1 SQVTM and CDR2 ANQGSEA. The CDR3 sequence is 18 residues long. Here the CDR3 reads CSVTLRPRLEGANYGYTF. The CDR3 DNA is TGCAGCGTTACCCTACGGCCGAGACTGGAAGGAGCTAACTATGGCTACACCTTC.

The chain has TRBV30 and TRBJ1-2; tentatively, D is TRBD1 (5 bases). CDR3 size: 13 residues. Deletions cut 3 bases from V and 0 bases from J, with 8 bases between. Germline CDR1 is GTSNPN and CDR2 is SVGIG (reference sequence). CDR3: CAWSAGSNYGYTF. For the CDR3, the DNA is TGTGCCTGGAGCGCAGGGTCTAACTATGGCTACACCTTC. Full variable domain (missing parts from reference TRBV30 and TRBJ1-2): SQTIHQWPATLVQPVGSPLSLECTVEGTSNPNLYWYRQAAGRGLQLLFYSVGIGQISSEVPQNLSASRPQDRQFILSSKKLLLSDSGFYLCAWSAGSNYGYTFGSGTRLTVV.

A word on this clone: Other DNA sequences from this sample encode an identical CDR3 as well. This chain uses TRBV19 with TRBJ1-5, with 8 bases that match TRBD1. CDR1 is LNHDA and CDR2 is SQIVND in the germline V gene (reference sequence). There are 14 residues in the CDR3. V trimming: 6 bases; J trimming: 2 bases; junction bases outside the gene matches: 3. CDR3 coding DNA: TGTGCCAGTAGACCACAGGGGGGCAATCAGCCCCAGCATTTT. This translates into CASRPQGGNQPQHF.

The V and J genes are TRBV5-6 and TRBJ2-5, with D perhaps TRBD1 (6 bases). The J call may be wrong; the DNA end is better matched by TRBJ2-7. CDR3 length: 15 residues. Germline assignment: CDR1 SGHDT and CDR2 YYEEEE. DNA of the CDR3: TGTGCCAGCAGCACTCCGGGACAAGGGGCCTACGAGCAGTACTTC. Translated: CASSTPGQGAYEQYF.

This rearrangement joins TRBV6-5 to TRBJ2-1; the match to TRBD2 covers 10 bases. CDR1 and CDR2 from the germline V gene are MNHEY and SVGAGI. V gave up 3 bases and J gave up 5 bases; unmatched junction bases: 4. CDR3 length equals 15 residues. The CDR3 nucleotides read TGTGCCAGCAGTTATGAGCGGGAGGGCCACAATGAGCAGTTCTTC. It codes for CASSYEREGHNEQFF.